These 26 T cell receptor beta chains came from one sample sequenced in a study of shared clonotypes between healthy human individuals. Method: immunoSEQ multiplex PCR; TCRdb's copy keeps in-frame clones and lacks some. The sample includes millions of clones, 85% to 95% of them seen just once. Specimen: naive CD4+ T cells sorted from blood. Subset indicated: CD45RA+ positively selected. These receptors came from a man aged 18 to 30 in good health.

The chain has TRBV2 and TRBJ2-3; D perhaps matches TRBD1 (6 bases). The CDR3 runs to 15 residues. V lost 4 bases and J lost 1, with 12 bases in between. CDR1 SNHLY and CDR2 FYNNEI come from the germline V gene. The chain's CDR3 is CASSVEQGGTDTQYF. The CDR3 coding sequence is TGTGCCAGCAGTGTGGAACAGGGAGGCACAGATACGCAGTATTTT. The variable domain in full, with the rest retrieved from reference TRBV2 and TRBJ2-3, is EPEVTQTPSHQVTQMGQEVILRCVPISNHLYFYWYRQILGQKVEFLVSFYNNEISEKSEIFDDQFSVERPDGSNFTLKIRSTKLEDSAMYFCASSVEQGGTDTQYFGPGTRLTVL.

This chain links TRBV7-6 with TRBJ1-4; 8 bases line up with TRBD1. V was pared by 5 bases and J by 4 bases, with 15 bases of the junction left unmatched. Germline assignment: CDR1 SGHVS and CDR2 FNYEAQ. The CDR3 has 18 residues. The CDR3 bases are TGTGCCAGCAGCCGTCCACCGCAGGGGGCGACTTTTAATGAAAAACTGTTTTTT. Translating it yields CASSRPPQGATFNEKLFF.

The chain joins TRBV2 to TRBJ2-7, with 7 nucleotides matching TRBD2. CDR3 length equals 15 residues. Germline V gene data show CDR1 as SNHLY and CDR2 as FYNNEI. Losses at the gene ends were 6 bases for V and 0 bases for J; bases not matched to a gene: 8. The CDR3 loop reads CASSGVAGFSYEQYF. The CDR3 nucleotides are TGTGCCAGCAGCGGGGTAGCGGGCTTCTCCTACGAGCAGTACTTC.

The V call is TRBV18, the J call TRBJ1-4, with 8 bases that match TRBD1. The length of the CDR3 is 14 residues. Germline loops: CDR1 KGHSH, CDR2 LQKENI. With V trimmed by 5 bases and J by 5 bases, 4 bases remained unmatched. In DNA, the CDR3 is TGTGCCAGCTCAGGGACAGGAAAGAATGAAAAACTGTTTTTT. This gives the protein CASSGTGKNEKLFF.

The rearrangement uses TRBV19 and TRBJ1-5, with D possibly TRBD1 on 5 matching bases. V lost 9 bases and J 7 bases, leaving 19 bases between the germline ends. CDR3 length: 14 amino acids. CDR1 and CDR2 from the germline V gene are LNHDA and SQIVND (reference sequence). The CDR3: CASNNAGTGQPQHF. The DNA of the CDR3 is TGTGCCAGCAATAACGCGGGGACGGGGCAGCCCCAGCATTTT. The full variable domain, in which reference TRBV19 and TRBJ1-5 provide the parts outside the CDR3, is DGGITQSPKYLFRKEGQNVTLSCEQNLNHDAMYWYRQDPGQGLRLIYYSQIVNDFQKGDIAEGYSVSREKKESFPLTVTSAQKNPTAFYLCASNNAGTGQPQHFGDGTRLSIL.

This clone was counted only a few times. The V and J genes are TRBV28 and TRBJ1-5; D not certain. V gave up 2 bases and J gave up 12 bases, with 8 bases separating them. The CDR3 extends over 11 amino acids. CDR1 and CDR2 (germline): MDHEN, SYDVKM. The CDR3, as DNA: TGTGCCAGCAGTTTACAGGAGGACCAGCATTTT. Translating gives CASSLQEDQHF.

The rearrangement uses TRBV4-2 and TRBJ2-7; the match to TRBD1 covers 10 bases. Germline lookup yields CDR1 LGHNA and CDR2 YNFKEQ. V was pared by 1 base and J by 7 bases, with 4 bases of the junction left unmatched. This CDR3 spans 14 amino acids. In nucleotides, the CDR3 is TGTGCCAGCAGCCAAGTGGACAGGGGGATTGAGCAGTACTTC. Amino acids: CASSQVDRGIEQYF.

This rearrangement joins TRBV18 to TRBJ2-7; 9 bases are shared with TRBD1. The CDR3 spans 15 residues. V lost 5 bases, J lost 1 base, and 6 bases stayed unmatched. Germline values: CDR1 KGHSH, CDR2 LQKENI. CDR3 amino acids: CASSAGTGNSYEQYF. DNA of the CDR3: TGTGCCAGCTCAGCCGGGACAGGGAATTCCTACGAGCAGTACTTC.

This clone was observed a single time. The rearrangement joins TRBV7-9 to TRBJ2-3; D is tentatively TRBD1 or TRBD2 (5 bases each). Germline V gives CDR1 SEHNR, CDR2 FQNEAQ (reference sequence). The V and J ends lost 4 bases and 3 bases respectively, with 17 bases between them. This CDR3 contains 16 residues. The CDR3 nucleotides read TGTGCCAGCAGCTCCAACCGGGGCGTAGTAACAGATACGCAGTATTTT. It encodes CASSSNRGVVTDTQYF.

The V and J genes are TRBV2 and TRBJ1-2; TRBD1 agrees at 7 bases. Germline CDR1 SNHLY, CDR2 FYNNEI. Losses at the gene ends were 6 bases for V and 4 bases for J; bases not matched to a gene: 5. The CDR3 consists of 13 residues. Here the CDR3 reads CASRRQGGYGYTF. Written as DNA, the CDR3 is TGTGCCAGCAGAAGACAGGGAGGCTATGGCTACACCTTC. Combining the CDR3 with reference TRBV2 and TRBJ1-2 gives the whole variable domain EPEVTQTPSHQVTQMGQEVILRCVPISNHLYFYWYRQILGQKVEFLVSFYNNEISEKSEIFDDQFSVERPDGSNFTLKIRSTKLEDSAMYFCASRRQGGYGYTFGSGTRLTVV.

Here the CDR3 DNA reads TGCGCCAGCAGCTGGGGAACAGGGGGCCAAGAGACCCAGTACTTC. Translated, it gives CASSWGTGGQETQYF. The rearrangement joins TRBV5-1 to TRBJ2-5, with 8 bases that match TRBD1. V was pared by 3 bases and J by 1 base, with 5 bases of the junction left unmatched. The germline V gene encodes CDR1 SGHRS and CDR2 YFSETQ. This CDR3 spans 15 amino acids.

Notes on this clone: This sample also contains other DNA sequences that code for the same CDR3. V and J are TRBV18 and TRBJ2-7; the D gene is possibly TRBD1 (5 bases). Germline V lookup: CDR1 KGHSH, CDR2 LQKENI. V was pared by 0 bases and J by 2 bases, with 8 bases between. The CDR3 runs to 14 residues. The CDR3 here is CASSPPGRAYEQYF. CDR3 in DNA: TGTGCCAGCTCACCACCCGGCAGGGCCTACGAGCAGTACTTC.

A few counts support this clone. The gene calls are TRBV5-1 and TRBJ2-7; TRBD2 matches 7 bases. The CDR3 contains 19 residues. Unmatched junction bases numbered 20, after V lost 3 bases and J lost 2 bases. Germline-derived CDR1 and CDR2 are SGHRS and YFSETQ. The CDR3 DNA reads as TGCGCCAGCAGCTCGGTTGGGGGAGGATTGGGCGGGAGTACCTACGAGCAGTACTTC. Residues: CASSSVGGGLGGSTYEQYF.

This clone was seen a single time. V gene TRBV7-3 combines with J gene TRBJ2-2; maybe TRBD1 (5 bases). The CDR3 totals 14 residues. Trimming pared 5 bases from V and 4 bases from J, leaving 11 bases between. Germline V gene sequence: CDR1 SGHTA, CDR2 FQGTGA. This CDR3 reads CASSPDRLTGELFF. The DNA of the CDR3 is TGTGCCAGCAGCCCCGACAGACTCACCGGGGAGCTGTTTTTT.

J is TRBJ2-6 and V is TRBV5-1; a possible D gene is TRBD2 (5 bases). This CDR3 has 15 amino acids. Germline V gene sequence: CDR1 SGHRS, CDR2 YFSETQ. V dropped 4 bases and J dropped 1 base, with 9 bases sitting between them. CDR3 in DNA: TGCGCCAGCAGCGGAGGACTTTCTGGGGCCAACGTCCTGACTTTC. Protein sequence: CASSGGLSGANVLTF. Full variable domain (missing parts from reference TRBV5-1 and TRBJ2-6): KAGVTQTPRYLIKTRGQQVTLSCSPISGHRSVSWYQQTPGQGLQFLFEYFSETQRNKGNFPGRFSGRQFSNSRSEMNVSTLELGDSALYLCASSGGLSGANVLTFGAGSRLTVL.

This clone is a singleton in its sample. CDR3 bases: TGTGCCAGCAGCTTACTCGGCGGGAGGGCCGGTCTCCACAATGAGCAGTTCTTC. Its protein product is CASSLLGGRAGLHNEQFF. The gene calls are TRBV11-2 and TRBJ2-1, with 9 nucleotides matching TRBD2. Per the germline V gene, CDR1 is SGHAT and CDR2 is FQNNGV. CDR3 length: 18 residues. Trimming took 2 bases from V and 5 from J; bases not matched to a gene: 13. The variable domain in full, with the rest retrieved from reference TRBV11-2 and TRBJ2-1, is EAGVAQSPRYKIIEKRQSVAFWCNPISGHATLYWYQQILGQGPKLLIQFQNNGVVDDSQLPKDRFSAERLKGVDSTLKIQPAKLEDSAVYLCASSLLGGRAGLHNEQFFGPGTRLTVL.

This rearrangement joins TRBV6-5 to TRBJ2-7; 11 bases agree with TRBD2. The ends lost 3 bases at V and 3 bases at J; junction bases unmatched: 4. Germline V gene data show CDR1 as MNHEY and CDR2 as SVGAGI. The CDR3 is 15 amino acids. The CDR3 sequence is CASSYLAGGFYEQYF. The CDR3 DNA reads TGTGCCAGCAGTTATTTAGCGGGAGGGTTCTACGAGCAGTACTTC.

The chain links TRBV2 to TRBJ1-3; D not certain. Trimming took off 5 bases at V and 1 base at J, with 9 bases between the two ends. The CDR3 is 14 residues long. Per germline, CDR1 SNHLY and CDR2 FYNNEI. DNA of the CDR3: TGTGCCAGCAGTACGCACCAATCTGGAAACACCATATATTTT. This sequence encodes CASSTHQSGNTIYF.

The J gene is TRBJ1-2, the V gene TRBV27; 8 nucleotides align to TRBD1. With 2 bases clipped from V and 4 bases from J, the junction kept 3 bases outside the gene matches. This CDR3 is 14 amino acids long. The V gene's germline CDR1 is MNHEY and CDR2 SMNVEV (reference sequence). CDR3 protein: CASSLAGGPYGYTF. The DNA of the CDR3 is TGTGCCAGCAGTTTAGCAGGGGGCCCCTATGGCTACACCTTC.

The chain employs TRBV2 and TRBJ2-3; weak D call: TRBD1 (6 bases). Looked up from germline, CDR1 is SNHLY and CDR2 is FYNNEI. V lost 10 bases, J lost 5 bases, and 10 bases lay in between. CDR3 size: 11 residues. The CDR3 is CATTDRDTQYF. CDR3 DNA: TGTGCCACCACGGACAGAGATACGCAGTATTTT.

V gene TRBV6-1 combines with J gene TRBJ2-7; 7 bases map to TRBD1. In germline, CDR1 is MNHNS, CDR2 SASEGT. Germline trimming cut 7 bases from V and 3 bases from J; bases unmatched to any gene: 3. The CDR3 loop spans 12 amino acids. CDR3 DNA sequence: TGTGCCAGCATCGGGACAGACTACGAGCAGTACTTC. As protein: CASIGTDYEQYF.

About this clone itself: This clone may be a read error of a much larger clone one base away. Other DNA sequences in this specimen translate into the identical CDR3. The chain employs TRBV30 and TRBJ1-5, with 7 nucleotides matching TRBD1. The CDR3 covers 18 residues. The germline CDR1 and CDR2 sequences are GTSNPN and SVGIG (reference sequence). V trimming: 1 base; J trimming: 1 base; junction bases outside the gene matches: 13. The CDR3 loop reads CAWSADRDSRYSNQPQHF. In DNA form, the CDR3 reads TGTGCCTGGAGTGCGGATCGGGACAGTAGGTACAGCAATCAGCCCCAGCATTTT.

This chain uses TRBV18 with TRBJ2-3, with TRBD2 matching over 13 bases. The germline V gene encodes CDR1 KGHSH and CDR2 LQKENI. The trim removed 3 bases at V and 5 bases at J, leaving 2 bases unmatched. The CDR3 totals 15 residues. CDR3 loop: CASSPGLAGEDTQYF. The CDR3 DNA reads as TGTGCCAGCTCACCTGGACTAGCGGGGGAAGATACGCAGTATTTT. The complete variable domain, with remaining parts taken from reference TRBV18 and TRBJ2-3, reads NAGVMQNPRHLVRRRGQEARLRCSPMKGHSHVYWYRQLPEEGLKFMVYLQKENIIDESGMPKERFSAEFPKEGPSILRIQQVVRGDSAAYFCASSPGLAGEDTQYFGPGTRLTVL.

This chain links TRBV28 with TRBJ2-4; 9 nucleotides line up with TRBD1. This CDR3 spans 16 amino acids. With V trimmed by 6 bases and J by 5 bases, 11 bases remained unmatched. Germline V gene data show CDR1 as MDHEN and CDR2 as SYDVKM. CDR3 region: CASRPPPGQGQNIQYF. The CDR3 DNA reads TGTGCCAGCAGACCTCCCCCGGGACAGGGCCAAAACATTCAGTACTTC.

The chain has TRBV5-1 and TRBJ2-5, with 11 bases that match TRBD2. The junction had 7 bases not matched to a gene; V was cut back by 7 bases and J by 5 bases. CDR3 length: 14 residues. Germline V gene lookup returns CDR1 SGHRS and CDR2 YFSETQ. The CDR3 spells CASGLAGSPETQYF. CDR3 nucleotide sequence: TGCGCCAGCGGACTAGCGGGCTCCCCTGAGACCCAGTACTTC. The whole variable domain, filled in from reference TRBV5-1 and TRBJ2-5, reads KAGVTQTPRYLIKTRGQQVTLSCSPISGHRSVSWYQQTPGQGLQFLFEYFSETQRNKGNFPGRFSGRQFSNSRSEMNVSTLELGDSALYLCASGLAGSPETQYFGPGTRLLVL.

The chain has TRBV9 and TRBJ2-3, with D possibly TRBD2 on 5 matching bases. The germline CDR1 and CDR2 sequences are SGDLS and YYNGEE. V was shortened by 3 bases and J by 4 bases, with 6 bases between the two germline ends. This CDR3 comprises 12 residues. CDR3 loop: CASSAEADTQYF. CDR3 sequence (DNA): TGTGCCAGCAGCGCGGAGGCAGATACGCAGTATTTT.